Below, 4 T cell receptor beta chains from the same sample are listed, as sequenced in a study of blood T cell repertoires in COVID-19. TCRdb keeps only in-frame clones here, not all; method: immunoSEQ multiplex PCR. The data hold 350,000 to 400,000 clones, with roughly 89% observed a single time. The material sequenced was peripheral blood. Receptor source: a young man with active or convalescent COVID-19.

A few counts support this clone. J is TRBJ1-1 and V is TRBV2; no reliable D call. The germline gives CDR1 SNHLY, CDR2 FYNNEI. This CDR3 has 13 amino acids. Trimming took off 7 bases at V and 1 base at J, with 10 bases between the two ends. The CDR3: CASTPHENTEAFF. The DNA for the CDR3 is TGTGCCAGCACCCCACACGAGAACACTGAAGCTTTCTTT.

The chain's CDR3 is CASSYVGQGDGYTF. In DNA form, the CDR3 reads TGTGCCAGCAGTTACGTGGGACAGGGGGATGGCTACACCTTC. The rearrangement links TRBV6-5 to TRBJ1-2; 11 bases align to TRBD1. The CDR3 length is 14 residues. The junction had 2 bases not matched to a gene; V was cut back by 2 bases and J by 6 bases. In germline, CDR1 is MNHEY, CDR2 SVGAGI.

CDR3 nucleotides: TGTGCCAGCAGGGGGGACACCCAAGAGACCCAGTACTTC. This translates into CASRGDTQETQYF. The V call is TRBV7-3, the J call TRBJ2-5; a possible D gene is TRBD1 (6 bases). Deletions cut 6 bases from V and 1 base from J, with 9 bases between. This CDR3 has 13 amino acids. CDR1 SGHTA and CDR2 FQGTGA come from the germline V gene. Based on the CDR3 plus reference TRBV7-3 and TRBJ2-5, the full variable domain is GAGVSQTPSNKVTEKGKYVELRCDPISGHTALYWYRQSLGQGPEFLIYFQGTGAADDSGLPNDRFFAVRPEGSVSTLKIQRTERGDSAVYLCASRGDTQETQYFGPGTRLLVL.

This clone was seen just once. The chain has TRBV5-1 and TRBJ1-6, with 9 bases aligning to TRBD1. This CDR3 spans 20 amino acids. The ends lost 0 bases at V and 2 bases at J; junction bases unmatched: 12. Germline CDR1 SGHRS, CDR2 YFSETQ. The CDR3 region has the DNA TGCGCCAGCAGCTTGGAGCCGGGACAGGGTCCTCTTCCCTATAATTCACCCCTCCACTTT. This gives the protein CASSLEPGQGPLPYNSPLHF.